What follows are 23 T cell receptor beta chains derived from one specimen sequenced in a study of monozygotic twins with inflammatory bowel disease. From its re-call of the 5' RACE reads, TCRdb lists each CDR3 protein once, without DNA. Its table records some 450,000 distinct CDR3 sequences. The sample was blood. These receptors originate from a human donor with ulcerative colitis or Crohn's disease, or a healthy co-twin of an affected twin (not recorded which).

This sequence joins TRBV5-1 and TRBJ2-1. CDR1 is SGHRS and CDR2 is YFSETQ in the germline V gene. CDR3 length: 14 amino acids. The CDR3 is CASSPILSDDEQFF.

V and J are TRBV6-5 and TRBJ1-5; the D call from TCRdb, TRBD1, cannot be confirmed without DNA. The CDR3 spans 13 residues. The V gene's germline CDR1 is MNHEY and CDR2 SVGAGI. This CDR3 is CASSLQVNQPQHF.

V usage is TRBV7-6 and J usage is TRBJ2-2; TCRdb gives TRBD2 as the D gene, but with no DNA this cannot be confirmed. This CDR3 spans 13 amino acids. CDR1 and CDR2 (germline): SGHVS, FNYEAQ. The CDR3 region is CASSWTHTGELFF.

The genes are TRBV5-1 and TRBJ2-3; the D gene TCRdb calls, TRBD1, cannot be checked with no DNA. Germline CDR1 and CDR2: SGHRS and YFSETQ. This CDR3 comprises 16 residues. The CDR3 is CASSLASGVRTDTQYF.

V is TRBV28 and J is TRBJ2-3; TCRdb outputs TRBD2, but without DNA this stays unchecked. The CDR3 covers 14 residues. Germline assignment: CDR1 MDHEN and CDR2 SYDVKM. CDR3 region: CASNLAGGADTQYF.

The CDR3 protein is CASSQDTGGRFNEQFF. This chain connects TRBV4-2 to TRBJ2-1; lacking DNA, the TRBD2 call made by TCRdb goes unchecked. Germline lookup yields CDR1 LGHNA and CDR2 YNFKEQ. The CDR3 loop spans 16 amino acids.

The chain uses TRBV29-1 and TRBJ2-7; no DNA is available, so the TRBD2 call from TCRdb remains unchecked. This CDR3 has 12 amino acids. CDR1 SQVTM and CDR2 ANQGSEA come from the germline V gene. CDR3 region: CSVRVAGREQYF.

CDR3 residues: CASSLQGNGELFF. The chain couples TRBV12-3 or TRBV12-4 to TRBJ2-2; TCRdb calls TRBD1, which cannot be checked without DNA. CDR3 length: 13 amino acids.

The chain carries TRBV20-1 and TRBJ2-3; the D gene TCRdb calls, TRBD2, cannot be checked with no DNA. The CDR3 extends over 12 amino acids. CDR1 is DFQATT and CDR2 is SNEGSKA in the germline V gene (reference sequence). The CDR3 loop reads CSARLAGNTQYF.

V is TRBV12-3 or TRBV12-4 and J is TRBJ2-5; no DNA is available, so the TRBD2 call from TCRdb remains unchecked. The CDR3 is made up of 14 amino acids. Here the CDR3 reads CASSNGGGQETQYF.

The rearrangement joins TRBV20-1 to TRBJ2-7. The CDR3 extends over 12 amino acids. CDR1 and CDR2 from the germline V gene are DFQATT and SNEGSKA (reference sequence). CDR3: CSASRVGGEQYF.

This chain connects TRBV12-5 to TRBJ2-7; with no DNA, the TCRdb D assignment of TRBD1 cannot be verified. The CDR3 consists of 16 residues. Germline V gene sequence: CDR1 LGHNT, CDR2 FRNRAP. CDR3 loop: CASGGGQDGDFYEQYF.

V usage is TRBV30 and J usage is TRBJ2-3; without DNA, the TCRdb call of TRBD2 cannot be checked. CDR1 GTSNPN and CDR2 SVGIG come from the germline V gene (reference sequence). The length of the CDR3 is 17 residues. The CDR3 spells CAWSGGVVWRNTDTQYF.

The chain combines TRBV5-5 with TRBJ2-3; TCRdb outputs TRBD1, but without DNA this stays unchecked. Per the germline V gene, CDR1 is SGHKS and CDR2 is YYEKEE (reference sequence). The CDR3 spans 13 residues. CDR3 sequence: CASSLRGLDTQYF.

The chain is built from TRBV6-6 and TRBJ2-7; the TCRdb call, TRBD1, lacks DNA for checking. In germline, CDR1 is MNHNY, CDR2 SVGAGI (reference sequence). CDR3 length: 13 residues. The CDR3 reads CASIRGGSGEQYF.

This chain joins TRBV29-1 and TRBJ2-5; the TCRdb call, TRBD1, lacks DNA for checking. The CDR3 extends over 13 amino acids. Germline lookup yields CDR1 SQVTM and CDR2 ANQGSEA. The CDR3 here is CSAQVEWGETQYF.

V and J are TRBV12-3 or TRBV12-4 and TRBJ1-2; the D gene TCRdb calls, TRBD1, cannot be checked with no DNA. This CDR3 has 15 amino acids. The CDR3 here is CASSLGAGLGDGYTF.

The chain links TRBV7-9 to TRBJ2-7; no DNA is available, so the TRBD1 call from TCRdb remains unchecked. Per germline, CDR1 SEHNR and CDR2 FQNEAQ (reference sequence). The CDR3 is 16 amino acids. CDR3 in amino acids: CASSPDGQGKAYEQYF.

The CDR3 reads CASSYSIGETQYF. V is TRBV6-5 and J is TRBJ2-5. The CDR3 length is 13 residues. Germline CDR1 reads MNHEY; CDR2 reads SVGAGI.

The chain links TRBV18 to TRBJ1-1. CDR3 length equals 13 residues. Germline V gene lookup returns CDR1 KGHSH and CDR2 LQKENI. The CDR3 here is CASSPMANTEAFF.

The chain links TRBV9 to TRBJ1-4. Germline loops: CDR1 SGDLS, CDR2 YYNGEE. This CDR3 region has 16 residues. CDR3 in amino acids: CASSAHTRGDSEKLFF.

The chain joins TRBV4-3 to TRBJ2-5; with no DNA, the TCRdb D assignment of TRBD2 cannot be verified. Germline CDR1 is LGHNA and CDR2 is YSLEER. This CDR3 has 14 amino acids. The CDR3 protein is CASSLGLGQETQYF.

This chain joins TRBV5-1 and TRBJ2-7; TCRdb reports TRBD1, a call that lacks DNA to check it against. Per the germline V gene, CDR1 is SGHRS and CDR2 is YFSETQ. This CDR3 region has 17 residues. The CDR3 loop is CASSWGHGQSYSYEQYF.